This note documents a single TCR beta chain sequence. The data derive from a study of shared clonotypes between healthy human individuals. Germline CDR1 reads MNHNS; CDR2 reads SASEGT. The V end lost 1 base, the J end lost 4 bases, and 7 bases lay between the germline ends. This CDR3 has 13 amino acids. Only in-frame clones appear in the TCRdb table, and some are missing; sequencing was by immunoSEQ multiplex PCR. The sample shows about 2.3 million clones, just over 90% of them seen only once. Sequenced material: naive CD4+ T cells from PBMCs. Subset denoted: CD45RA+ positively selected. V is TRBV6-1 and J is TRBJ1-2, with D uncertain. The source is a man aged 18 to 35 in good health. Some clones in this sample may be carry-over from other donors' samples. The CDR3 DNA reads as TGTGCCAGCAGTGAAGGACCCGCCTATGGCTACACCTTC. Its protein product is CASSEGPAYGYTF.